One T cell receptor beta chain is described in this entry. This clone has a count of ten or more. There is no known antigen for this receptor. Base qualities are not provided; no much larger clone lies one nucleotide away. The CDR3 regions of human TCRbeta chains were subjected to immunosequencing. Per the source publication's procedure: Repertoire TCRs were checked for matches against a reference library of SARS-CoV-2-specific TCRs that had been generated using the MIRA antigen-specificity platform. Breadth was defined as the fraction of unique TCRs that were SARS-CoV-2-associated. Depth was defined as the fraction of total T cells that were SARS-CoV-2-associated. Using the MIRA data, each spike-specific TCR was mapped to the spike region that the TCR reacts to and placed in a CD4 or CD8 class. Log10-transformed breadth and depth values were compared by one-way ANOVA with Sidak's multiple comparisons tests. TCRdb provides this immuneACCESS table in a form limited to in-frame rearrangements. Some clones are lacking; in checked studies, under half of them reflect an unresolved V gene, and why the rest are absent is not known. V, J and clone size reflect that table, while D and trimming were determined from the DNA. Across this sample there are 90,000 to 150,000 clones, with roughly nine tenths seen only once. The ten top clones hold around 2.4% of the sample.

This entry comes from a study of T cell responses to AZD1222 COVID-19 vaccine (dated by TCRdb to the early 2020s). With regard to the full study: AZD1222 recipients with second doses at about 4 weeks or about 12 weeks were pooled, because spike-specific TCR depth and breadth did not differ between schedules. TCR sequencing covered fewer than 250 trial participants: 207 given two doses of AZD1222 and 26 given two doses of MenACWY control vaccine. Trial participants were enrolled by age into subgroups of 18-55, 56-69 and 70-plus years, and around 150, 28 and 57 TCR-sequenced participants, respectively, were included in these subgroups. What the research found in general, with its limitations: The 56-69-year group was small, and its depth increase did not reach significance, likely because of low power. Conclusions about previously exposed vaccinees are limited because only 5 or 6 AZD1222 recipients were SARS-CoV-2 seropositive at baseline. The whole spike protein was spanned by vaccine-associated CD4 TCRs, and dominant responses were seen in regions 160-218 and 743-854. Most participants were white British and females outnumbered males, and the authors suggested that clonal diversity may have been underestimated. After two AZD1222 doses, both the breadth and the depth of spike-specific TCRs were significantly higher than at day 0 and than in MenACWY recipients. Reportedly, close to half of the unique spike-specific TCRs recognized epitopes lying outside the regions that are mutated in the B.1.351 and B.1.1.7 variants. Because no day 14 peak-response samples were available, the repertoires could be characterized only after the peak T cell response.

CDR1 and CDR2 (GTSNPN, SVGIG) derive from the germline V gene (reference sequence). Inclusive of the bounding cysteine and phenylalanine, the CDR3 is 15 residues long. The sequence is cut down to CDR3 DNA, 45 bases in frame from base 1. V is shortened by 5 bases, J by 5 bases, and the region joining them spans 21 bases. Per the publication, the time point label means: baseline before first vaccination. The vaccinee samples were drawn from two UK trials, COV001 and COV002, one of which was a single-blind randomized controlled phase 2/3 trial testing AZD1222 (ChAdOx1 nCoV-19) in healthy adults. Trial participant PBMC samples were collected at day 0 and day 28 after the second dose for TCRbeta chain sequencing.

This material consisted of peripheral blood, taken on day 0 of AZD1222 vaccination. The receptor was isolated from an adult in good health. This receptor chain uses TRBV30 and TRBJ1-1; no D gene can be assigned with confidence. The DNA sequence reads TGTGCCTGGCGATTAAATGAGCAGTTAGGAACTGAAGCTTTCTTT. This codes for CAWRLNEQLGTEAFF.